This T cell receptor (beta chain) was documented in a study of blood T cell repertoires in COVID-19. At the level of the study: The analysed material was cDNA or gDNA that came from T cells, B-cell-depleted T cells, or PBMCs.

Participant ages covered roughly 18 to 89 years across 25 or so US areas. Sequencing used immunoSEQ multiplex PCR; TCRdb keeps in-frame clones, though not all of them. In the table there are 320,000 or so clones, roughly 90% of which are singletons. Sequences were obtained from PBMCs or T cells enriched from blood (not recorded which). This sequence originates from a man aged 55 to 70 who had recovered from COVID-19.

CDR3 DNA: TGTGCCAGCAGTCGACCGGGACTAGCGGAAGAGCAGTTCTTC. Protein sequence: CASSRPGLAEEQFF. The chain is built from TRBV28 and TRBJ2-1, with 11 bases aligning to TRBD2. The CDR3 spans 14 residues. Germline V gives CDR1 MDHEN, CDR2 SYDVKM. The trim removed 5 bases at V and 10 bases at J, leaving 7 bases unmatched. Based on the CDR3 plus reference TRBV28 and TRBJ2-1, the full variable domain is DVKVTQSSRYLVKRTGEKVFLECVQDMDHENMFWYRQDPGLGLRLIYFSYDVKMKEKGDIPEGYSVSREKKERFSLILESASTNQTSMYLCASSRPGLAEEQFFGPGTRLTVL.